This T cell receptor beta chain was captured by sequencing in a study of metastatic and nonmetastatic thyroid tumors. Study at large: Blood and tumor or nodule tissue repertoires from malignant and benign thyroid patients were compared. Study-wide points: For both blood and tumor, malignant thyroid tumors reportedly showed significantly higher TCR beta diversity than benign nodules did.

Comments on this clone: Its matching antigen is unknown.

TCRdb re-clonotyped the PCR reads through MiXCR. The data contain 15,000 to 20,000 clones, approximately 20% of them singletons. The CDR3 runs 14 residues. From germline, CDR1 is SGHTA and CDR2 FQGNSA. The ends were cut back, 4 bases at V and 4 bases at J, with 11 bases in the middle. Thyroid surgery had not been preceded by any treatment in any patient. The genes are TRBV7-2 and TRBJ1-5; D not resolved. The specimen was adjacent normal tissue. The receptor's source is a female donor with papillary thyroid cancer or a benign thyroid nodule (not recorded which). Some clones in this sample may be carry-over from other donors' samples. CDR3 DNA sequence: TGTGCCAGCAGCTCCTTTGAGATTAATCAGCCCCAGCATTTT. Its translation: CASSSFEINQPQHF.